The 25 T cell receptor beta chains below come from one sample, sequenced in a study of blood T cell repertoires in COVID-19. This table comes from immunoSEQ multiplex PCR, and its TCRdb copy is limited to in-frame clones, with some not included. The data contain around 130,000 clones, just over 75% of them singletons. The sequenced material came from peripheral blood. These receptors were obtained from a human donor in a cohort sampled during active COVID-19.

A word on this clone: Other DNA sequences in this sample translate to the same CDR3. This sequence joins TRBV15 and TRBJ1-3; the D gene is possibly TRBD1 (6 bases). The CDR3 is 16 residues long. The V end was cut by 5 bases, the J end by 0 bases, with 14 bases between. The germline V gene has CDR1 LNHNV and CDR2 YYDKDF (reference sequence). Here the CDR3 DNA reads TGTGCCACCAGCCGTGGGGGCCAGGGCTCTGGAAACACCATATATTTT. Amino acids: CATSRGGQGSGNTIYF.

The chain carries TRBV19 and TRBJ2-5; 9 nucleotides match TRBD2. The CDR3 has 14 residues. V trimming: 5 bases; J trimming: 5 bases; junction bases outside the gene matches: 6. Per the germline V gene, CDR1 is LNHDA and CDR2 is SQIVND (reference sequence). The CDR3 spells CASSRGLAGETQYF. CDR3 DNA: TGTGCCAGTAGTCGGGGACTAGCAGGGGAGACCCAGTACTTC.

The chain couples TRBV27 to TRBJ2-7; tentatively, D is TRBD1 (7 bases). V gave up 9 bases and J gave up 4 bases, with 19 bases separating them. Germline V gene sequence: CDR1 MNHEY, CDR2 SMNVEV (reference sequence). The CDR3 contains 14 residues. CDR3 loop: CASGPGGGAYEQYF. The CDR3 DNA sequence: TGTGCCAGTGGTCCTGGAGGGGGCGCGTACGAGCAGTACTTC.

This clone was detected only once. The chain employs TRBV6-4 and TRBJ2-1, with a tentative D call TRBD1 (5 bases). Trimming took 7 bases from V and 0 from J, leaving 10 bases between them. The CDR3 consists of 14 residues. The germline gives CDR1 MRHNA, CDR2 SNTAGT. In DNA, the CDR3 is TGTGCCAGCAAGGCCGACAGCTCCTACAATGAGCAGTTCTTC. Its translation: CASKADSSYNEQFF.

The chain joins TRBV27 to TRBJ2-7; D perhaps matches TRBD1 (6 bases). The V end lost 4 bases, the J end lost 2 bases, and 15 bases lay between the germline ends. The CDR3 has 15 residues. CDR1 is MNHEY and CDR2 is SMNVEV in the germline V gene (reference sequence). CDR3 sequence reads: CASSSPDREPYEQYF. In DNA form, the CDR3 reads TGTGCCAGCAGTTCCCCGGACAGAGAACCCTACGAGCAGTACTTC.

The CDR3 sequence: CASSLVGGALNYGYTF. DNA of the CDR3: TGTGCCAGCAGCTTAGTAGGGGGGGCGCTTAACTATGGCTACACCTTC. The rearrangement uses TRBV7-8 and TRBJ1-2; D is perhaps TRBD1 (6 bases). In germline, CDR1 is SGHVS, CDR2 FQNEAQ. Trimming pared 1 base from V and 1 base from J, leaving 13 bases between. CDR3 length equals 16 residues.

The genes are TRBV7-9 and TRBJ1-1; no definite D call. The CDR3 runs to 14 residues. Germline CDR1 reads SEHNR; CDR2 reads FQNEAQ (reference sequence). V dropped 3 bases and J dropped 0 bases, with 8 bases sitting between them. In DNA, the CDR3 is TGTGCCAGCAGCTTGAACAGCTTGAACACTGAAGCTTTCTTT. Translated: CASSLNSLNTEAFF.

This rearrangement joins TRBV18 to TRBJ2-7, with TRBD1 matching 9 bases. The germline CDR1 and CDR2 sequences are KGHSH and LQKENI. V shed 3 bases, J shed 3 bases, and the junction held 6 bases outside the gene matches. There are 15 residues in the CDR3. CDR3: CASSPSGTGNYEQYF. The CDR3 region has the DNA TGTGCCAGCTCACCCTCCGGGACAGGGAACTACGAGCAGTACTTC.

The sample holds a few counts of this clone. V is TRBV7-8 and J is TRBJ2-1, with 7 bases that match TRBD2. J gave up 2 bases and V 4 bases, and 17 bases lay outside the gene matches. CDR1 is SGHVS, CDR2 FQNEAQ, per germline. This CDR3 is 19 amino acids long. The CDR3 nucleotides read TGTGCCAGCAGCTCCCGGGCCCCCGTGGGACTAACCCCCTACAATGAGCAGTTCTTC. As protein: CASSSRAPVGLTPYNEQFF.

This chain joins TRBV6-5 and TRBJ1-6; 10 bases align to TRBD1. The CDR3 has 16 residues. Per germline, CDR1 MNHEY and CDR2 SVGAGI. V gave up 4 bases and J gave up 2 bases; unmatched junction bases: 2. The CDR3 protein is CASSLDRGAYNSPLHF. CDR3 nucleotide sequence: TGTGCCAGCAGTTTGGACAGGGGGGCCTATAATTCACCCCTCCACTTT.

V and J are TRBV9 and TRBJ1-1; D call uncertain. The length of the CDR3 is 13 residues. The V gene's germline CDR1 is SGDLS and CDR2 YYNGEE. The V gene lost 4 bases and the J gene lost 6 bases, with 13 bases spanning the gap. The CDR3 is CASSSPPVSEAFF. DNA of the CDR3: TGTGCCAGCAGCTCCCCCCCGGTTTCTGAAGCTTTCTTT.

The V call is TRBV6-1, the J call TRBJ1-2; possibly TRBD1 for D (5 bases). V gave up 2 bases and J gave up 6 bases, with 13 bases separating them. This CDR3 is 14 amino acids long. Per the germline V gene, CDR1 is MNHNS and CDR2 is SASEGT. CDR3 residues: CASSERRGLDGYTF. CDR3 in DNA: TGTGCCAGCAGTGAAAGGAGGGGCCTGGATGGCTACACCTTC.

The rearrangement links TRBV28 to TRBJ1-2; a possible D gene is TRBD1 (6 bases). The CDR3 covers 14 residues. Germline loops: CDR1 MDHEN, CDR2 SYDVKM. The ends were cut back, 0 bases at V and 7 bases at J, with 12 bases in the middle. The CDR3 sequence is CASSLWQGNPGYTF. As DNA, the CDR3 is TGTGCCAGCAGTTTATGGCAGGGGAACCCTGGCTACACCTTC.

The CDR3 spells CASSPYRGGDEQFF. DNA of the CDR3: TGTGCCAGCAGCCCCTATCGGGGGGGCGATGAGCAGTTCTTC. The rearrangement uses TRBV7-8 and TRBJ2-1, with TRBD2 identical over 8 bases. The trim removed 5 bases at V and 8 bases at J, leaving 8 bases unmatched. Germline V CDR1 and CDR2: SGHVS, FQNEAQ. This CDR3 spans 14 amino acids.

This rearrangement joins TRBV6-5 to TRBJ1-2; D may be TRBD1 (6 bases). The CDR3 length is 13 residues. Per germline, CDR1 MNHEY and CDR2 SVGAGI. With 4 bases removed from V and 4 bases from J, the gap between germline ends came to 10 bases. The CDR3 nucleotides are TGTGCCAGCAGTTTAAACAGGGCCTATGGCTACACCTTC. Its translation is CASSLNRAYGYTF.

The chain is built from TRBV4-1 and TRBJ2-7; weak D call: TRBD2 (6 bases). The CDR3 covers 14 residues. Germline V gene data show CDR1 as MGHRA and CDR2 as YSYEKL. Trimming stripped 4 bases from V and 4 bases from J, with 14 bases between. The CDR3 DNA reads as TGCGCCAGCAGCCCAGGGCTGGAGGGGTACGAGCAGTACTTC. This gives the protein CASSPGLEGYEQYF.

The chain is built from TRBV27 and TRBJ2-7; D not resolved. This CDR3 region has 15 residues. The germline CDR1 and CDR2 sequences are MNHEY and SMNVEV (reference sequence). The V and J ends lost 5 bases and 2 bases respectively, with 16 bases between them. The CDR3 here is CASSLHPPNTYEQYF. The DNA of the CDR3 is TGTGCCAGCAGTCTTCACCCCCCCAACACCTACGAGCAGTACTTC.

The V gene is TRBV2, the J gene TRBJ1-2, with D perhaps TRBD1 (6 bases). This CDR3 spans 13 amino acids. The germline CDR1 and CDR2 sequences are SNHLY and FYNNEI. The V end was cut by 1 base, the J end by 7 bases, with 10 bases between. CDR3 sequence reads: CASSEGGTSGYTF. DNA for the CDR3: TGTGCCAGCAGTGAAGGGGGGACAAGTGGCTACACCTTC.

The V gene is TRBV27, the J gene TRBJ2-3, with 10 bases identical to TRBD1. With V trimmed by 5 bases and J by 4 bases, 6 bases remained unmatched. Germline-derived CDR1 and CDR2 are MNHEY and SMNVEV (reference sequence). This CDR3 has 15 amino acids. The CDR3 loop is CASSPDRGPADTQYF. For the CDR3, the DNA is TGTGCCAGCAGTCCTGACAGGGGGCCCGCAGATACGCAGTATTTT.

The chain couples TRBV7-8 to TRBJ2-3; the match to TRBD2 covers 9 bases. The CDR3 is 15 residues long. Looked up from germline, CDR1 is SGHVS and CDR2 is FQNEAQ. After removal of 5 bases from V and 1 base from J, the junction contained 4 bases not matched to a gene. The CDR3 sequence: CASSHKRGGTDTQYF. As DNA, the CDR3 is TGTGCCAGCAGCCATAAGCGGGGGGGCACAGATACGCAGTATTTT.

The V call is TRBV27, the J call TRBJ1-1; D might be TRBD1 (6 bases). The length of the CDR3 is 13 residues. CDR1 MNHEY and CDR2 SMNVEV come from the germline V gene (reference sequence). The V gene lost 0 bases and the J gene lost 8 bases, with 10 bases spanning the gap. The CDR3 coding sequence is TGTGCCAGCAGTTTATCAGAGGGGGGGGAAGCTTTCTTT. Its translation is CASSLSEGGEAFF.

The sample holds a few counts of this clone. The CDR3 region is CASSLGREGDGYTF. As DNA, the CDR3 is TGTGCCAGCAGCTTAGGCAGGGAAGGAGATGGCTACACCTTC. The chain carries TRBV11-2 and TRBJ1-2, with D maybe TRBD1 (5 bases). This CDR3 region has 14 residues. The ends were cut back, 1 base at V and 6 bases at J, with 12 bases in the middle. Germline values: CDR1 SGHAT, CDR2 FQNNGV.

V gene TRBV27 combines with J gene TRBJ2-7, with 7 bases fitting TRBD1. CDR1 is MNHEY and CDR2 is SMNVEV in the germline V gene (reference sequence). The CDR3 loop spans 15 amino acids. V dropped 3 bases and J dropped 3; count of bases not matched to a gene: 8. This CDR3 reads CASSFTTGPNYEQYF. The CDR3 bases are TGTGCCAGCAGTTTTACGACAGGGCCCAACTACGAGCAGTACTTC.

The gene calls are TRBV6-2 or TRBV6-3 and TRBJ2-3, with D perhaps matching TRBD2 (7 bases). CDR3 size: 16 residues. Germline lookup yields CDR1 MNHEY and CDR2 SVGEGT. The V end was cut by 2 bases, the J end by 8 bases, with 20 bases between. As DNA, the CDR3 is TGTGCCAGCAGTTACGGACGGGGGGCCCCAAGCTTTACGCAGTATTTT. It yields the protein CASSYGRGAPSFTQYF.

V usage is TRBV24-1 and J usage is TRBJ1-2; no reliable D call. CDR3 length: 11 amino acids. Trimming stripped 0 bases from V and 14 bases from J, with 9 bases between. The germline V gene has CDR1 KGHDR and CDR2 SFDVKD. The CDR3 nucleotides read TGTGCCACCAGTGATTTGCGGAGGGTAACCTTC. Translation: CATSDLRRVTF.